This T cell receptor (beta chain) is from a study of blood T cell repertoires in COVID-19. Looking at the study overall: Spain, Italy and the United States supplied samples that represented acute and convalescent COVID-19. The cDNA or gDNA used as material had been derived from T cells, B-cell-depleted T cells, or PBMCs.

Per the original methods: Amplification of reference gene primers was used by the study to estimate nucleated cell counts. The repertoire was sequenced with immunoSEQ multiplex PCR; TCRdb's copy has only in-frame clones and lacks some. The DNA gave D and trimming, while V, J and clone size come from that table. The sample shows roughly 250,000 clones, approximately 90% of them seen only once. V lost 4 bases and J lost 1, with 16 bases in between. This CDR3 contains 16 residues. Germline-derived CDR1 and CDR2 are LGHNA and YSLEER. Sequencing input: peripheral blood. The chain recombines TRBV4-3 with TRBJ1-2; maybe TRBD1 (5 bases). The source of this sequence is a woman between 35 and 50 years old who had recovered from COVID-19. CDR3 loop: CASSPGTGTFNYGYTF. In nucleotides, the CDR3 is TGCGCCAGCAGCCCCGGGACGGGGACTTTTAACTATGGCTACACCTTC.